The 26 T cell receptor beta chains in this list originate from one sample, sequenced in a study of T cell responses to AZD1222 COVID-19 vaccine. TCRdb's copy holds only in-frame clones and misses some; the assay was immunoSEQ multiplex PCR. The sample consists of 68,000 or so clones, roughly 90% of them appearing once. This material consisted of peripheral blood, taken on day 0 of AZD1222 vaccination. The receptor set was obtained from an adult in good health.

V is TRBV2 and J is TRBJ1-1, with D hard to call. The germline CDR1 and CDR2 sequences are SNHLY and FYNNEI. With 3 bases removed from V and 5 bases from J, the gap between germline ends came to 4 bases. The CDR3 is made up of 11 amino acids. The CDR3 protein is CASSDRTEAFF. The DNA of the CDR3 is TGTGCCAGCAGTGATAGGACTGAAGCTTTCTTT.

This clone is medium-sized within its sample. This chain links TRBV3-1 (or the pseudogene TRBV3-2) with TRBJ2-5; 10 nucleotides line up with TRBD2. This CDR3 comprises 18 residues. CDR1 and CDR2 (germline): LGHDT, YNNKEL (reference sequence). The V gene end was trimmed by 4 bases and the J gene end by 0 bases; junction bases not matched to a gene: 11. The CDR3 DNA reads TGTGCCAGCAGCCCATACGGGACTAGCGAATTTTACCAAGAGACCCAGTACTTC. This sequence encodes CASSPYGTSEFYQETQYF.

The chain joins TRBV5-1 to TRBJ1-1; D is perhaps TRBD1 (5 bases). Trimming removed 1 base at V and 5 bases at J, with 9 bases between. This CDR3 contains 13 residues. Germline CDR1 reads SGHRS; CDR2 reads YFSETQ. CDR3 sequence (DNA): TGCGCCAGCAGCTTGCCCCCAGGGACTGAAGCTTTCTTT. Protein sequence: CASSLPPGTEAFF.

V and J are TRBV25-1 and TRBJ1-2, with D tentatively TRBD1 (5 bases). The CDR3 loop spans 13 amino acids. The germline gives CDR1 MGHDK, CDR2 SYGVNS. Trimming shortened V by 6 bases and J by 1 base, and 9 bases separated the two germline ends. The CDR3 is CASSGGFNYGYTF. CDR3 in DNA: TGTGCCAGCAGCGGGGGATTTAACTATGGCTACACCTTC.

With respect to this clone: At one end the junction does not follow the germline gene, possibly because of a read error. J is TRBJ1-1 and V is TRBV11-2, with D perhaps matching TRBD1 (5 bases). The CDR3 loop spans 16 amino acids. Germline assignment: CDR1 SGHAT and CDR2 FQNNGV. The CDR3 spells CASSLAGGRVKTEAFF. CDR3 bases: TGTGCCAGCAGCTTAGCTGGCGGCAGGGTGAAAACTGAAGCTTTCTTT. The entire variable domain, with the rest obtained from reference TRBV11-2 and TRBJ1-1, is as follows: EAGVAQSPRYKIIEKRQSVAFWCNPISGHATLYWYQQILGQGPKLLIQFQNNGVVDDSQLPKDRFSAERLKGVDSTLKIQPAKLEDSAVYLCASSLAGGRVKTEAFFGQGTRLTVV.

The chain employs TRBV21-1 and TRBJ2-6; the table calls TRBD2, which could not be checked here. TRBV21-1 is a pseudogene locus. This CDR3 is built from 17 residues. In DNA, the CDR3 is TGTGCCAGCAGCAAACGGGAGCTTTCGTCGGGGGCCAACGTCCTGACTTTC. This translates into CASSKRELSSGANVLTF.

The J gene is TRBJ1-5, the V gene TRBV6-5, with 10 bases lining up with TRBD1. Per germline, CDR1 MNHEY and CDR2 SVGAGI. V lost 6 bases to trimming and J lost 7 bases; unmatched junction nucleotides: 6. The CDR3 is 14 amino acids. This CDR3 is CASSRDRGHQPQHF. CDR3 bases: TGTGCCAGCAGCCGAGACAGGGGGCACCAGCCCCAGCATTTT.

This chain joins TRBV3-1 (or the pseudogene TRBV3-2) and TRBJ2-1; D is uncertain. The ends were cut back, 1 base at V and 5 bases at J, with 12 bases in the middle. There are 15 residues in the CDR3. Germline V CDR1 and CDR2: LGHDT, YNNKEL (reference sequence). In DNA form, the CDR3 reads TGTGCCAGCAGCCAAGGAGCCAGGATTCACAATGAGCAGTTCTTC. Its translation: CASSQGARIHNEQFF.

The chain uses TRBV7-9 and TRBJ1-4; D is perhaps TRBD1 (5 bases). The CDR3 is made up of 16 amino acids. Trimming shortened V by 5 bases and J by 0 bases, and 13 bases separated the two germline ends. In germline, CDR1 is SEHNR, CDR2 FQNEAQ (reference sequence). CDR3 sequence reads: CASSPDSISTNEKLFF. CDR3 nucleotides: TGTGCCAGCAGCCCTGACAGTATTTCAACTAATGAAAAACTGTTTTTT.

The CDR3 loop reads CASSPPELTQYF. DNA of the CDR3: TGTGCCAGCTCACCACCGGAACTGACCCAGTACTTC. The chain recombines TRBV18 with TRBJ2-5; D is uncertain. The CDR3 extends over 12 amino acids. Trimming removed 0 bases from V and 7 bases from J, with 6 bases in between. The germline gives CDR1 KGHSH, CDR2 LQKENI.

J is TRBJ1-2 and V is TRBV19; no definite D call. V shed 11 bases and J shed 4 bases, with 20 bases lying between them. CDR3 size: 14 residues. The germline gives CDR1 LNHDA, CDR2 SQIVND (reference sequence). CDR3 residues: CAVGQVGLSYGYTF. Here the CDR3 DNA reads TGTGCCGTCGGCCAAGTAGGGCTTTCCTATGGCTACACCTTC. Using reference TRBV19 and TRBJ1-2 for the parts outside the CDR3, the full variable domain is DGGITQSPKYLFRKEGQNVTLSCEQNLNHDAMYWYRQDPGQGLRLIYYSQIVNDFQKGDIAEGYSVSREKKESFPLTVTSAQKNPTAFYLCAVGQVGLSYGYTFGSGTRLTVV.

V is TRBV30 and J is TRBJ1-2; 10 bases align to TRBD1. CDR1 is GTSNPN, CDR2 SVGIG, per germline (reference sequence). V dropped 2 bases and J dropped 6; count of bases not matched to a gene: 3. CDR3 length equals 13 residues. CDR3 nucleotide sequence: TGTGCCTGGAGTTCCGGGACAGGGGATGGCTACACCTTC. Translated, it gives CAWSSGTGDGYTF.

This chain uses TRBV3-1 (or the pseudogene TRBV3-2) with TRBJ1-4; D is ambiguous. The V gene's germline CDR1 is LGHDT and CDR2 YNNKEL (reference sequence). Trimming took off 2 bases at V and 4 bases at J, with 11 bases between the two ends. This CDR3 has 15 residues. CDR3 in DNA: TGTGCCAGCAGCCAAAGGACGGGAAATAATGAAAAACTGTTTTTT. Translation gives CASSQRTGNNEKLFF.

V gene TRBV6-5 combines with J gene TRBJ1-3; D not certain. CDR3 length: 15 amino acids. Per the germline V gene, CDR1 is MNHEY and CDR2 is SVGAGI. V was trimmed by 0 bases and J by 4 bases, leaving 10 bases between them. CDR3 in amino acids: CASSYSRGSGNTIYF. The CDR3 DNA is TGTGCCAGCAGTTACTCGAGAGGGTCCGGAAACACCATATATTTT.

CDR3 in amino acids: CASTRRGKGEETQYF. CDR3 in DNA: TGTGCCAGCACCCGACGCGGCAAGGGAGAAGAGACCCAGTACTTC. The gene calls are TRBV27 and TRBJ2-5, with a possible D match to TRBD2 (5 bases). The germline V gene encodes CDR1 MNHEY and CDR2 SMNVEV (reference sequence). V was cut by 7 bases and J by 3 bases, with 18 bases left in between. This CDR3 has 15 amino acids.

The rearrangement uses TRBV30 and TRBJ2-1; D might be TRBD1 or TRBD2, each matching 5 bases. Trimming cost V 0 bases and J 9 bases, with 9 bases left between them. Germline V gene lookup returns CDR1 GTSNPN and CDR2 SVGIG (reference sequence). The CDR3 has 12 residues. The CDR3 nucleotides read TGTGCCTGGAGTGTACAGGCGGGTGAGCAGTTCTTC. Encoded protein: CAWSVQAGEQFF.

The gene calls are TRBV4-2 and TRBJ2-3, with D maybe TRBD2 (5 bases). Looked up from germline, CDR1 is LGHNA and CDR2 is YNFKEQ. CDR3 length: 22 amino acids. V was clipped by 3 bases and J by 1 base, with 32 bases between them. Here the CDR3 reads CASSHKITPRALAGGGTDTQYF. In DNA form, the CDR3 reads TGTGCCAGCAGCCACAAGATTACCCCCCGGGCGCTTGCGGGCGGAGGCACAGATACGCAGTATTTT.

The chain uses TRBV4-2 and TRBJ2-2; D tentatively fits TRBD1 or TRBD2 (5 bases each). Germline loops: CDR1 LGHNA, CDR2 YNFKEQ. V was trimmed by 0 bases and J by 4 bases, leaving 12 bases between them. The CDR3 runs 16 residues. The CDR3: CASSQDEGSGTGELFF. In nucleotides, the CDR3 is TGTGCCAGCAGCCAAGATGAGGGGTCGGGCACCGGGGAGCTGTTTTTT.

This chain links TRBV7-3 with TRBJ2-7; 7 bases map to TRBD2. The germline V gene encodes CDR1 SGHTA and CDR2 FQGTGA. The CDR3 spans 15 residues. The V segment lost 4 bases and the J segment 2 bases; nucleotides outside the gene matches: 8. The CDR3 protein is CASSYTGGGPYEQYF. In DNA, the CDR3 is TGTGCCAGCAGCTATACTGGGGGGGGACCCTACGAGCAGTACTTC.

V gene TRBV18 combines with J gene TRBJ1-1; a possible D gene is TRBD1 (6 bases). Trimming took 1 base from V and 5 from J, leaving 11 bases between them. The germline V gene has CDR1 KGHSH and CDR2 LQKENI. This CDR3 has 14 residues. CDR3 nucleotide sequence: TGTGCCAGCTCACCACAACAGGGAAGTACTGAAGCTTTCTTT. Its protein is CASSPQQGSTEAFF.

This rearrangement joins TRBV4-2 to TRBJ2-1; a weak D match, TRBD2 (6 bases). This CDR3 has 17 amino acids. Germline V gives CDR1 LGHNA, CDR2 YNFKEQ. The ends were cut back, 0 bases at V and 1 base at J, with 13 bases in the middle. The CDR3 bases are TGTGCCAGCAGCCAAGATTTCAAGCGGGCTTCCTACAATGAGCAGTTCTTC. It specifies CASSQDFKRASYNEQFF.

J is TRBJ2-7 and V is TRBV2; D ambiguous. This CDR3 has 14 amino acids. V shed 0 bases and J shed 4 bases, with 10 bases lying between them. Germline CDR1 and CDR2: SNHLY and FYNNEI. CDR3 in DNA: TGTGCCAGCAGTGAAGCGCTTCGAATATACGAGCAGTACTTC. Translation gives CASSEALRIYEQYF.

The genes are TRBV7-3 and TRBJ2-7, with D perhaps matching TRBD1 (5 bases). V lost 5 bases and J 5 bases, leaving 13 bases between the germline ends. Germline V gives CDR1 SGHTA, CDR2 FQGTGA. The CDR3 is 13 amino acids. The CDR3 loop reads CASSPGGRDEQYF. The DNA of the CDR3 is TGTGCCAGCAGCCCCGGTGGCAGGGACGAGCAGTACTTC.

The rearrangement joins TRBV10-3 to TRBJ2-7; 12 bases agree with TRBD1. CDR3 length: 13 residues. V lost 10 bases to trimming and J lost 5 bases; unmatched junction nucleotides: 6. Looked up from germline, CDR1 is ENHRY and CDR2 is SYGVKD. CDR3 in amino acids: CATGTGGENEQYF. As DNA, the CDR3 is TGTGCCACAGGGACAGGGGGCGAGAACGAGCAGTACTTC.

The V gene is TRBV7-2, the J gene TRBJ1-5; perhaps TRBD1 as D (5 bases). From germline, CDR1 is SGHTA and CDR2 FQGNSA. Deletions cut 1 base from V and 0 bases from J, with 10 bases between. The CDR3 is 16 residues long. The DNA of the CDR3 is TGTGCCAGCAGCTTAGTCCCAGGGATTAGCAATCAGCCCCAGCATTTT. This encodes CASSLVPGISNQPQHF.

The chain combines TRBV4-2 with TRBJ1-4; 8 positions match TRBD1. Germline V gene data show CDR1 as LGHNA and CDR2 as YNFKEQ. The CDR3 covers 15 residues. V was clipped by 5 bases and J by 4 bases; unmatched bases: 6. The CDR3 reads CASSLGTGVNEKLFF. In DNA, the CDR3 is TGTGCCAGCAGCTTAGGGACAGGCGTTAATGAAAAACTGTTTTTT.